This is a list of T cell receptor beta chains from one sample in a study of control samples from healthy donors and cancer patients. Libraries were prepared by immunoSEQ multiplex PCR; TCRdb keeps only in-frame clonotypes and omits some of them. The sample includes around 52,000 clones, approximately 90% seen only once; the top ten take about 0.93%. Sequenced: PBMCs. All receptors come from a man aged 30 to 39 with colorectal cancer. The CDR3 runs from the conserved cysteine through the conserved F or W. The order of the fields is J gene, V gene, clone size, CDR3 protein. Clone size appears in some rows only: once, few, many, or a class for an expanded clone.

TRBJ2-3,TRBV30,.,CAWSSGLATDTQYF
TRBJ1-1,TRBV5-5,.,CASSPGQGNTEAFF
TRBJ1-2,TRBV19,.,CASRATGTDYGYTF
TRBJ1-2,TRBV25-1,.,CASSESVPLRSYGYTF
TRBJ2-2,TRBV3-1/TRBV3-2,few,CASSLDWDRELFF
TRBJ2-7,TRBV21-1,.,CASSRHPYEQYF
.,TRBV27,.,CASSRRGPETQYF
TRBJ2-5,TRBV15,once,CATSRDIGRAGGPRETQYF
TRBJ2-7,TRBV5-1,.,CASSLGGRAYEQYF
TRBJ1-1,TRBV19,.,CASRTLQGARTEAFF
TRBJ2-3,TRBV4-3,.,CASSQGDTQYF
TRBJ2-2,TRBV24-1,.,CATEVAGELFF
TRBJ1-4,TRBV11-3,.,CASRVALNEKLFF
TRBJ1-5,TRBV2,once,CASTSTGGSNQPQHF
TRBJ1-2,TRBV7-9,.,CASSPPSGGYTF
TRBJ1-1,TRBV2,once,CASRVTGDTEAFF
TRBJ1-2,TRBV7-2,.,CASSSRTANYGYTF
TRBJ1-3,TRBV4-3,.,CASSQDVGQSGNTIYF
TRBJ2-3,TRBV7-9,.,CASSGQALEADTQYF
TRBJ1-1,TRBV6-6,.,CASGEGMNTEAFF
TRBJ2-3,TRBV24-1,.,CATSDRTGGADTQYF
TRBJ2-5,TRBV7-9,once,CASSPREEETQYF
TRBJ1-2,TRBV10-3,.,CAISESDRTGEGGYTF
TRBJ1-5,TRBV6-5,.,CASSRTGGGQPQHF
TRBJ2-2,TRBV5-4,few,CASSLPGAGVRAGELFF
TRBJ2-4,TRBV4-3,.,CASSPPGAKNIQYF